Given below is one TCR beta chain in context. It lacks a known antigen. No per-base quality is available; no much larger clone lies one base away. This entry belongs to a study of blood T cell repertoires in COVID-19 (dated by TCRdb to 2018 to 2020). Background on the whole study: The collaborator samples originated in the United States, Italy and Spain and spanned the acute and convalescent phases of COVID-19. The prospective study material was composed of cDNA or gDNA derived from T cells, B-cell-depleted T cells, or PBMCs. Deeply sampled blood TCRbeta repertoires from subjects exposed to, actively infected with, or recovered from COVID-19 were included in the dataset. The repertoires were released in a freely available public database intended as a resource for research on the immune response to SARS-CoV-2. Samples came from the ongoing ImmuneRACE study (first 160 participants) plus 1,254 subjects from 6 global collaborators. A de-identified subject ID, COVID-19 status, age in years and sex were almost always included in the sample metadata. Where HLA class I and class II types were available, the types were taken from metadata supplied by the sample provider, not from assay-based typing.

The germline V gene encodes CDR1 MDHEN and CDR2 SYDVKM. The germline V and J ends show losses of 6 bases and 2 bases respectively, and no gene match explains 8 bases of the junction. The CDR3 sequence holds 15 residues, the cysteine and phenylalanine included. Only the CDR3 DNA stays, 45 bases, in frame from base 1. Overall study results and their limits: Clinical and demographic metadata were provided uncurated, with the amount varying by source and participant.

TCRbeta CDR3 regions were amplified from genomic DNA by means of the immunoSEQ Assay, a bias-controlled multiplex PCR. In the original analysis: The number of nucleated cells in each sample was estimated from the amplification of reference gene primers within the assay. To quantify the absolute abundance of each unique TCRbeta CDR3 rearrangement, sequence reads were collapsed and filtered. For each sample, productive Simpson clonality was calculated as the square root of Simpson's diversity index across productive rearrangements. The immuneACCESS repertoire file appears here via TCRdb, limited to in-frame rearrangements. These files lack a portion of the clones; in checked studies, under half of the deficit traces to unresolved V genes, and the cause of the others is not known. The DNA gave D and trimming, while V, J and clone size come from that table. Within this sample are tens of thousands of clones, with approximately 79% of them counted one time only. The ten largest clones represent about 16% of the sample.

Each collaborating institution followed its own protocols to collect whole blood in K2EDTA tubes. For TCRbeta analysis, collaborator samples were shipped as frozen whole blood, as isolated PBMCs, or as DNA extracted from either sample type. This receptor was obtained from an elderly man with active COVID-19. This chain joins TRBV28 to TRBJ1-1; TRBD1 fits 8 bases in the junction. The source material was peripheral blood. The base sequence is TGTGCCAGCAGCTCCCAGACAGGGGTAAACACTGAAGCTTTCTTT. Its protein product is CASSSQTGVNTEAFF.